Each of the 18 T cell receptor beta chains below was sequenced from the same sample in a study of cytomegalovirus exposure and HLA in healthy donors. The PCR employed 60 Vbeta primers together with 13 Jbeta primers. Here immunoSEQ multiplex PCR was the method, and the copy in TCRdb shows in-frame clones only, minus some. The table records about 120,000 clones, around 74% of them present only once. Sequencing was done on a sample of PBMCs. The receptors come from a man aged 55 to 70 in good health and CMV-seropositive.

The J gene is TRBJ2-3, the V gene TRBV5-1; 10 nucleotides align to TRBD1. Germline loops: CDR1 SGHRS, CDR2 YFSETQ. This CDR3 has 16 residues. Trimming removed 4 bases from V and 3 bases from J; junction bases left unmatched: 8. CDR3: CASSMGQGRQTDTQYF. In nucleotides, the CDR3 is TGCGCCAGCAGCATGGGACAGGGGAGGCAAACAGATACGCAGTATTTT.

This chain joins TRBV2 and TRBJ2-7, with TRBD1 as a possible D gene (5 bases). Per germline, CDR1 SNHLY and CDR2 FYNNEI. The CDR3 totals 15 residues. Between the trimmed V and J ends, which lost 3 bases and 3 bases, there was a span of 15 bases. The CDR3 bases are TGTGCCAGCAGTGACCAGGGAATCAGGCTCTACGAGCAGTACTTC. Encoded protein: CASSDQGIRLYEQYF.

The rearrangement uses TRBV5-6 and TRBJ2-7; D gene unclear. V lost 3 bases and J 4 bases, leaving 11 bases between the germline ends. This CDR3 is 13 amino acids long. Germline assignment: CDR1 SGHDT and CDR2 YYEEEE. This chain's CDR3 is CASSSYRSYEQYF. The CDR3 coding sequence is TGTGCCAGCAGCTCCTATCGGTCGTACGAGCAGTACTTC. The full variable domain, its missing parts supplied by reference TRBV5-6 and TRBJ2-7, is DAGVTQSPTHLIKTRGQQVTLRCSPKSGHDTVSWYQQALGQGPQFIFQYYEEEERQRGNFPDRFSGHQFPNYSSELNVNALLLGDSALYLCASSSYRSYEQYFGPGTRLTVT.

The CDR3 region is CSVRQGSGEAFF. The CDR3 DNA reads TGCAGCGTGCGACAGGGGTCCGGTGAAGCTTTCTTT. The chain uses TRBV29-1 and TRBJ1-1; 8 bases agree with TRBD1. Germline trimming cut 6 bases from V and 7 bases from J; bases unmatched to any gene: 7. This CDR3 is built from 12 residues. CDR1 is SQVTM and CDR2 is ANQGSEA in the germline V gene.

CDR3 in amino acids: CASSDGTGITEAFF. In DNA, the CDR3 is TGTGCCAGCAGTGACGGGACAGGGATCACTGAAGCTTTCTTT. This sequence joins TRBV6-4 and TRBJ1-1, with 9 positions matching TRBD1. V dropped 2 bases and J dropped 4; count of bases not matched to a gene: 2. The germline CDR1 and CDR2 sequences are MRHNA and SNTAGT. This CDR3 contains 14 residues.

The rearrangement joins TRBV11-2 to TRBJ2-1; 9 bases match TRBD2. Germline CDR1 and CDR2: SGHAT and FQNNGV. V gave up 1 base and J gave up 4 bases; unmatched junction bases: 5. This CDR3 region has 16 residues. CDR3 nucleotide sequence: TGTGCCAGCAGCTTAGGCGTGACTAGCGGTTACAATGAGCAGTTCTTC. This translates into CASSLGVTSGYNEQFF. The full variable domain, in which reference TRBV11-2 and TRBJ2-1 provide the parts outside the CDR3, is EAGVAQSPRYKIIEKRQSVAFWCNPISGHATLYWYQQILGQGPKLLIQFQNNGVVDDSQLPKDRFSAERLKGVDSTLKIQPAKLEDSAVYLCASSLGVTSGYNEQFFGPGTRLTVL.

The V and J genes are TRBV4-1 and TRBJ2-7; 7 positions agree with TRBD1. V shed 3 bases, J shed 3 bases, and the junction held 11 bases outside the gene matches. From germline, CDR1 is MGHRA and CDR2 YSYEKL. The CDR3 length is 16 residues. The CDR3 sequence is CASSQIPRDSFYEQYF. The CDR3, as DNA: TGCGCCAGCAGCCAGATACCCCGGGACAGTTTCTACGAGCAGTACTTC.

This clone occurred a few times. V is TRBV5-1 and J is TRBJ1-4, with 8 bases lining up with TRBD1. The germline V gene has CDR1 SGHRS and CDR2 YFSETQ. V trimming: 0 bases; J trimming: 7 bases; junction bases outside the gene matches: 8. CDR3 length equals 16 residues. The DNA of the CDR3 is TGCGCCAGCAGCTTGGTGGGCAGGGGGCTAAGTGAAAAACTGTTTTTT. Translating it yields CASSLVGRGLSEKLFF.

The J gene is TRBJ2-1, the V gene TRBV27; 10 bases are shared with TRBD2. CDR1 and CDR2 from the germline V gene are MNHEY and SMNVEV (reference sequence). CDR3 size: 18 residues. The junction had 9 bases not matched to a gene; V was cut back by 0 bases and J by 4 bases. The CDR3 DNA reads TGTGCCAGCAGTTTATCGACTAATGGACTAGCGGTTTACAATGAGCAGTTCTTC. This gives the protein CASSLSTNGLAVYNEQFF.

The chain carries TRBV21-1 and TRBJ1-4. TRBV21-1 is listed as a pseudogene. This CDR3 is built from 15 residues. CDR3 sequence (DNA): TGTGCCAGCAGCCTTTTACCACCCCAGAGGGAAAAACTGTTTTTT. As protein: CASSLLPPQREKLFF.

V and J are TRBV18 and TRBJ2-7; D might be TRBD2 (5 bases). V was shortened by 4 bases and J by 2 bases, with 9 bases between the two germline ends. This CDR3 has 13 amino acids. In germline, CDR1 is KGHSH, CDR2 LQKENI. The CDR3 bases are TGTGCCAGCTCACGAACCGGGACCTACGAGCAGTACTTC. Its translation is CASSRTGTYEQYF.

In this sample, this clone turned up once. The chain has TRBV28 and TRBJ1-5, with a possible D match to TRBD1 (6 bases). Trimming cost V 2 bases and J 7 bases, with 15 bases left between them. Germline V gene lookup returns CDR1 MDHEN and CDR2 SYDVKM. The CDR3 is 15 amino acids. CDR3 sequence reads: CASSLIRGLRQPQHF. The DNA for the CDR3 is TGTGCCAGCAGTTTAATCAGGGGTCTGAGACAGCCCCAGCATTTT.

The chain joins TRBV21-1 to TRBJ1-5; the D call of TRBD1 is as the table states it, not checked on the DNA. TRBV21-1 is a pseudogene locus. The CDR3 is 14 residues long. The CDR3 loop reads CASIQGLCNQPQHF. The CDR3 region has the DNA TGTGCCAGCATACAGGGGCTATGCAATCAGCCCCAGCATTTT.

V is TRBV28 and J is TRBJ1-5, with D uncertain. From germline, CDR1 is MDHEN and CDR2 SYDVKM. V was clipped by 1 base and J by 4 bases, with 14 bases between them. There are 16 residues in the CDR3. The CDR3 nucleotides are TGTGCCAGCAGTTTATTTCGGGAGTCGGTGAATCAGCCCCAGCATTTT. It is translated as CASSLFRESVNQPQHF.

The chain has TRBV11-1 and TRBJ2-7; TRBD2 might be the D (6 bases). Deletions cut 3 bases from V and 3 bases from J, with 6 bases between. The length of the CDR3 is 12 residues. Germline CDR1 and CDR2: SGHAT and FQDESV (reference sequence). Here the CDR3 reads CASSFGSYEQYF. Here the CDR3 DNA reads TGTGCCAGCAGCTTCGGGAGCTACGAGCAGTACTTC.

The chain carries TRBV5-4 and TRBJ2-7, with 8 positions matching TRBD1. Germline CDR1 and CDR2: SGHNT and YYREEE (reference sequence). The CDR3 loop spans 15 amino acids. The trim removed 2 bases at V and 1 base at J, leaving 5 bases unmatched. The chain's CDR3 is CASSFRDRKSYEQYF. The CDR3 DNA follows: TGTGCCAGCAGCTTCCGGGACAGGAAATCCTACGAGCAGTACTTC.

This clone showed up just a few times. V gene TRBV20-1 combines with J gene TRBJ2-1, with TRBD2 as a possible D gene (7 bases). CDR3 size: 11 residues. V was cut by 3 bases and J by 9 bases, with 9 bases left in between. Germline V gene sequence: CDR1 DFQATT, CDR2 SNEGSKA (reference sequence). The CDR3 sequence: CSASGGREQFF. The DNA of the CDR3 is TGCAGTGCTAGCGGGGGGCGTGAGCAGTTCTTC.

V gene TRBV30 combines with J gene TRBJ1-6; perhaps TRBD1 as D (6 bases). Germline V CDR1 and CDR2: GTSNPN, SVGIG (reference sequence). The CDR3 length is 11 residues. V lost 5 bases and J lost 14, with 13 bases in between. The CDR3 is CAWAGERTLHF. Written as DNA, the CDR3 is TGTGCCTGGGCAGGGGAACGCACCCTCCACTTT.